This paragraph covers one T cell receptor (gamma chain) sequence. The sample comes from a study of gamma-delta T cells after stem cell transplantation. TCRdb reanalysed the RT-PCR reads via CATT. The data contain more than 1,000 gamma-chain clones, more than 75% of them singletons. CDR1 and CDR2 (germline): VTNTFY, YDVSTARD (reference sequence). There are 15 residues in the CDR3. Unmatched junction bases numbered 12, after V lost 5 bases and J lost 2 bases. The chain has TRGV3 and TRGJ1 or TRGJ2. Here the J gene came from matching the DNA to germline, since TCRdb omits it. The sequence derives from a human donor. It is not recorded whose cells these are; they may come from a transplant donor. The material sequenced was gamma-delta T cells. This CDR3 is CATWVDQGYYYKKLF. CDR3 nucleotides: TGTGCCACCTGGGTCGATCAAGGTTATTATTATAAGAAACTCTTT.